This T cell receptor beta chain originates from a study of beta chain features in type 1 diabetes. As for the study in general: No patient-donor differences in age, gender, total cells or subset yield. General observations from the study: Across patients, naive, central memory and Treg TCRB repertoires exhibited apparently greater similarity than was observed across healthy donors. Type 1 diabetes patients showed a moderate but significant shortening of TCRB CDR3s in all four CD4+ subsets.

By way of CD45RO/CCR7/CD25/CD127/CD95/CD27, the CD4+ regulatory, stem cell-like memory, central memory and naive cells were sorted. Concerning this clone: The antigen remains undetermined.

CDR1 is SQVTM, CDR2 ANQGSEA, per germline. CDR3 length: 13 amino acids. V gave up 7 bases and J gave up 3 bases, with 15 bases separating them. Since all of the isolated RNA was reverse transcribed, expressed TCRB transcripts were what got sequenced. Assay: immunoSEQ multiplex PCR; the TCRdb copy retains only in-frame clones and omits some. The sample holds about 160,000 clones; approximately 9% are singletons and the top ten take under 2.5%. The sample consisted of central memory CD4+ T cells from blood. The chain carries TRBV29-1 and TRBJ1-2, with a weak D call TRBD1 (5 bases). The source is a woman between 18 and 29 years old in good health. CDR3 DNA sequence: TGCAGCGCCTTGACCAGGGCGGACTATGGCTACACCTTC. It yields the protein CSALTRADYGYTF.